The clone carrying this T cell receptor (beta chain) was recorded once. What it binds is not known. The record originates from a study of identical twins. The CDR3 loop spans 18 amino acids. V lost 7 bases to trimming and J lost 0 bases, with 19 bases between them. In TCRdb, the 5' RACE reads were re-called with MiXCR into one record per CDR3 protein. Among hundreds of thousands of distinct CDR3 sequences listed, 21% were seen once. Broader study findings: Compared with models, monozygotic twins showed more out-of-frame TCR alpha sharing.

The data were also submitted as part of a second study, on T cells expressing NK-cell markers. That report adds: Alpha-beta TCR T cells were the sole sorting target in several experiments, owing to an anti-gamma-delta TCR antibody.

The chain links TRBV12-3 or TRBV12-4 to TRBJ2-6; a possible D gene is TRBD2 (7 bases). The sequence was collected from a woman under 30 in good health. Sequencing was carried out using PBMCs. The CDR3 coding sequence is TGTGCCAGCACCTTTGGGGGGGGGACACTCTCTGGGGCCAACGTCCTGACTTTC. Translating gives CASTFGGGTLSGANVLTF.